The present entry profiles one T cell receptor beta chain with its context. Its antigen is unidentified. The PCR contained 60 Vbeta and 13 Jbeta primers. Generated by immunoSEQ multiplex PCR, the TCRdb table keeps only in-frame clones and is missing some. The repertoire has about 110,000 clones, approximately 83% of them found once; the top ten carry 1.5% to 2%. The sample comes from a study of cytomegalovirus exposure and HLA in healthy donors. Study-level background: Earlier, 110 million or so unique TCR beta sequences were recovered from around 190 million T cells by an analysis.

Points from the study as a whole: Approximately 17,000 TCR beta sequences were associated with HLA alleles at 0.05 false discovery rate in a later analysis. Trimming of TCR beta V- and J-genes showed a link, identified in a later analysis, to a missense DCLRE1C variant. There were under 200 TCR beta chains listed as cytomegalovirus-associated.

The sample comprised PBMCs. This receptor was identified in a man aged 40-49 years in good health and CMV-seronegative.

The CDR3 bases are TGTGCCAGCTCACCATCGGAAGAGACCCAGTACTTC. It codes for CASSPSEETQYF. The V gene is TRBV18, the J gene TRBJ2-5; no reliable D call. The germline V gene encodes CDR1 KGHSH and CDR2 LQKENI. The CDR3 loop spans 12 amino acids. V lost 2 bases and J 3 bases, leaving 4 bases between the germline ends.